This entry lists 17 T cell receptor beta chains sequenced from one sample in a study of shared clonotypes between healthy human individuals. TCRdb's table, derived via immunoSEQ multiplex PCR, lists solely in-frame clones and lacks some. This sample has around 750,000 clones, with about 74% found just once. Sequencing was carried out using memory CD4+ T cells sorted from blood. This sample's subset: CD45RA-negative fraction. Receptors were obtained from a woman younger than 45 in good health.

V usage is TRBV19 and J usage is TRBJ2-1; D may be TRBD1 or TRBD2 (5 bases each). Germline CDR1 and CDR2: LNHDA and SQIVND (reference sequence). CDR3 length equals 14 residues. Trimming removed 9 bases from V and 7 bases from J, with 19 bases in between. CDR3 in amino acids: CARPWGSMVNEQFF. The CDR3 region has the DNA TGTGCCAGGCCTTGGGGGTCCATGGTTAATGAGCAGTTCTTC.

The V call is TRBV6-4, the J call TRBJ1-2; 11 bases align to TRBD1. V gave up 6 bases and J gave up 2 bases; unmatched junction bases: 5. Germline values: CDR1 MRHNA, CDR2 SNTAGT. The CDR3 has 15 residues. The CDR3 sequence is CASSRTGGFNYGYTF. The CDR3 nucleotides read TGTGCCAGCAGCAGGACAGGGGGCTTCAACTATGGCTACACCTTC.

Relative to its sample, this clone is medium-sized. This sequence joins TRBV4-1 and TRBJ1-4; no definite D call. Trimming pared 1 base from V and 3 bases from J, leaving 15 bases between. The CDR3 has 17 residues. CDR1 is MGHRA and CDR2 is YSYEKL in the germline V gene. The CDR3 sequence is CASSQVRVWLANEKLFF. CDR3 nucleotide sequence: TGCGCCAGCAGCCAAGTGAGGGTCTGGTTGGCTAATGAAAAACTGTTTTTT.

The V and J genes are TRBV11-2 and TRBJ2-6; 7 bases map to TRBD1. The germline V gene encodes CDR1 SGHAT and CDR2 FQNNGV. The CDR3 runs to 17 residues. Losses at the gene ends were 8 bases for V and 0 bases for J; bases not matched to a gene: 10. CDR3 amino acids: CASPRAGGSSGANVLTF. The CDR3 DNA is TGTGCCAGCCCCCGGGCAGGGGGTTCCTCTGGGGCCAACGTCCTGACTTTC. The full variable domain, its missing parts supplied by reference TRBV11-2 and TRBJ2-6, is EAGVAQSPRYKIIEKRQSVAFWCNPISGHATLYWYQQILGQGPKLLIQFQNNGVVDDSQLPKDRFSAERLKGVDSTLKIQPAKLEDSAVYLCASPRAGGSSGANVLTFGAGSRLTVL.

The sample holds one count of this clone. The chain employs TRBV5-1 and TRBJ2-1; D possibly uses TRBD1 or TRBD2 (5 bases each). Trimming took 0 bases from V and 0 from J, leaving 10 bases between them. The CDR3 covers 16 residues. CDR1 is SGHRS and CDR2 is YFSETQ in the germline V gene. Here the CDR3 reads CASSLEGDGSYNEQFF. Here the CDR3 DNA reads TGCGCCAGCAGCTTGGAAGGGGACGGCTCCTACAATGAGCAGTTCTTC.

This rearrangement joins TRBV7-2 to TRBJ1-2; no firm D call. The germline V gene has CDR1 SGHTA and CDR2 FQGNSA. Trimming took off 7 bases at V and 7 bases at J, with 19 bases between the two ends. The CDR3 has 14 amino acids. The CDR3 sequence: CASTLGLLISGYTF. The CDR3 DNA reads TGTGCCAGCACCCTTGGACTCTTGATCAGTGGCTACACCTTC.

CDR3 region: CASSLGLATETQYF. CDR3 DNA sequence: TGTGCCAGCAGCCTGGGGCTAGCGACCGAGACGCAGTATTTT. V usage is TRBV7-2 and J usage is TRBJ2-3; TRBD2 is a possible D gene (6 bases). In germline, CDR1 is SGHTA, CDR2 FQGNSA. The CDR3 length is 14 residues. V shed 5 bases and J shed 9 bases, with 18 bases lying between them.

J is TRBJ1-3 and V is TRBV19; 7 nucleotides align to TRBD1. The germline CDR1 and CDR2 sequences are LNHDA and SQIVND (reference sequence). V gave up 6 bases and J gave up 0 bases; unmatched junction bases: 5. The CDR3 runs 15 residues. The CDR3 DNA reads TGTGCCAGTAGGGCGGGACAGCTCTCTGGAAACACCATATATTTT. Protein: CASRAGQLSGNTIYF.

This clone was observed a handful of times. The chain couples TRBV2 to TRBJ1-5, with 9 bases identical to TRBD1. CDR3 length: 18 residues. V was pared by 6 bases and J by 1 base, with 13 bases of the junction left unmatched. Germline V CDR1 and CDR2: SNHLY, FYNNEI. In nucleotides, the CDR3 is TGTGCCAGCAGCTCTGAGGCACCGGGACAGGGAAGCAATCAGCCCCAGCATTTT. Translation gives CASSSEAPGQGSNQPQHF.

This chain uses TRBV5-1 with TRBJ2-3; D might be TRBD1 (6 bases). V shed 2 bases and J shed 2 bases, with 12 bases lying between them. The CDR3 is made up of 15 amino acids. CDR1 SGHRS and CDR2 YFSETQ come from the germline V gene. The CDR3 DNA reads TGCGCCAGCAGCTTCGACGGGACACTCACAGATACGCAGTATTTT. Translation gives CASSFDGTLTDTQYF. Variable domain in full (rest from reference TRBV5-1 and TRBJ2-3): KAGVTQTPRYLIKTRGQQVTLSCSPISGHRSVSWYQQTPGQGLQFLFEYFSETQRNKGNFPGRFSGRQFSNSRSEMNVSTLELGDSALYLCASSFDGTLTDTQYFGPGTRLTVL.

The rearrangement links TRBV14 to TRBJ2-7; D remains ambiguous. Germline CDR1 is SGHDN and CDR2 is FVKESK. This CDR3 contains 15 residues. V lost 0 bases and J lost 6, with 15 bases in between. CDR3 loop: CASSQDVTAALEQYF. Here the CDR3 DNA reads TGTGCCAGCAGCCAAGATGTGACGGCCGCCCTCGAGCAGTACTTC.

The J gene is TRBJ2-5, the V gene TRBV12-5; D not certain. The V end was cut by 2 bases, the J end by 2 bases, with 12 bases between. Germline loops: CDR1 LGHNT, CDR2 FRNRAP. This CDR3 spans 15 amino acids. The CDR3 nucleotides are TGTGCTAGTGGTTTGAGTGGCGTAGGGCAAGAGACCCAGTACTTC. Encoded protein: CASGLSGVGQETQYF.

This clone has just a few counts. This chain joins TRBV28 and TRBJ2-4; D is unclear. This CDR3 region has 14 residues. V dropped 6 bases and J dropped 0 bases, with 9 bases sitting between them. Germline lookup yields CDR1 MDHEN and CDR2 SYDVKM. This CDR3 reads CASRVSLAKNIQYF. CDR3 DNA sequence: TGTGCCAGCAGAGTAAGTCTAGCCAAAAACATTCAGTACTTC.

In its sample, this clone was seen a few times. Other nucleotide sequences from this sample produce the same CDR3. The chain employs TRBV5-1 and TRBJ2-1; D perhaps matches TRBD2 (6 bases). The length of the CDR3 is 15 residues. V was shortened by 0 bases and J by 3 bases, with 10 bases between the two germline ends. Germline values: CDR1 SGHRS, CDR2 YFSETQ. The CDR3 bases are TGCGCCAGCAGCTTGGCGTCAGCGGGCTACAATGAGCAGTTCTTC. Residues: CASSLASAGYNEQFF.

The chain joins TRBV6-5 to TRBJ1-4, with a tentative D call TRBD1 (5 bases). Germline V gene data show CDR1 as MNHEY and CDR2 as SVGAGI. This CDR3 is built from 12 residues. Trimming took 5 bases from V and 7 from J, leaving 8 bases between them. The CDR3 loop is CASSRQGEKLFF. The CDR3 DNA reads TGTGCCAGCAGTCGCCAGGGTGAAAAACTGTTTTTT.

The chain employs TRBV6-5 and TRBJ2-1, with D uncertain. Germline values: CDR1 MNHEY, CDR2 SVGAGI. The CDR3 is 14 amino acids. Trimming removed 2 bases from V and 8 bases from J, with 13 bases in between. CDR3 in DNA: TGTGCCAGCAGTTACAACCCGGGCCCCCATGAGCAGTTCTTC. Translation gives CASSYNPGPHEQFF.

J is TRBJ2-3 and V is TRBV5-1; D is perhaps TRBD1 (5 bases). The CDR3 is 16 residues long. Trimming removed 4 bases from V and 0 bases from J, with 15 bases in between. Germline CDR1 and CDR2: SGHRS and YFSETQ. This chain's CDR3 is CASSTGGAASTDTQYF. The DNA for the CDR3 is TGCGCCAGCAGCACGGGTGGGGCGGCTAGCACAGATACGCAGTATTTT.